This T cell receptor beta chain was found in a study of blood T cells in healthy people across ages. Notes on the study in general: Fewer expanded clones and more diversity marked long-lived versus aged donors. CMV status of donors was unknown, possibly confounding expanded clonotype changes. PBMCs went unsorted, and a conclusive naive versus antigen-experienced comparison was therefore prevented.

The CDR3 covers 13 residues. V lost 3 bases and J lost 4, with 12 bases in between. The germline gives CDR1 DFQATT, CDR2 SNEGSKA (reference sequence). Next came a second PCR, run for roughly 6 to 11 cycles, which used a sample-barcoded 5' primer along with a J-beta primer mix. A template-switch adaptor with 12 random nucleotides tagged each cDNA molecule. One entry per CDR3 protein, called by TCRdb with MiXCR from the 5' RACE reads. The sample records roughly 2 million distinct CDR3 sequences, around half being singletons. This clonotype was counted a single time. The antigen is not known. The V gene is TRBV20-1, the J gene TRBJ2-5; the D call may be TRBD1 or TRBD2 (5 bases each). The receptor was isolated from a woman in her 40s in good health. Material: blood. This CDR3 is CSASRDGRETQYF. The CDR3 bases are TGCAGTGCTAGCCGGGACGGACGAGAGACCCAGTACTTC.